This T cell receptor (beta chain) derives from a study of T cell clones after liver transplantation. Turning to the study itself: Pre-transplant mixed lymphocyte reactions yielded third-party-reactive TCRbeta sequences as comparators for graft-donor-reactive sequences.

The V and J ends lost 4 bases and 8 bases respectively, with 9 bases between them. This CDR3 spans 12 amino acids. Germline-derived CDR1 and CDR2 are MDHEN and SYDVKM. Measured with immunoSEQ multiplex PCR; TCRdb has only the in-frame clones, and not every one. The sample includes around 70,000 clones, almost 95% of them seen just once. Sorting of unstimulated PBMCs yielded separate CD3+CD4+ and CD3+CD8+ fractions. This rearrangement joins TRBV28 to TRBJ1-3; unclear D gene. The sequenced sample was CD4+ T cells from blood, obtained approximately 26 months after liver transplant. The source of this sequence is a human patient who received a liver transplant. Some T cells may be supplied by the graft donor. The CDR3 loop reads CASSSPRDTIYF. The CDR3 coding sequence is TGTGCCAGCAGTTCCCCCCGGGACACCATATATTTT. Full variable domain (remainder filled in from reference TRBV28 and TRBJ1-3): DVKVTQSSRYLVKRTGEKVFLECVQDMDHENMFWYRQDPGLGLRLIYFSYDVKMKEKGDIPEGYSVSREKKERFSLILESASTNQTSMYLCASSSPRDTIYFGEGSWLTVV.